The sequence of this T cell receptor beta chain was determined in a study of OX40 agonist ivuxolimab in advanced cancers. Regarding the complete study: Ivuxolimab was a fully human IgG2 agonistic monoclonal antibody targeting the costimulatory receptor OX40 (CD134). Intravenous ivuxolimab was administered to patients every 2 weeks at six dose levels: 0.01, 0.1, 0.3, 1.5, 3 and 10 mg/kg. Three dose-escalation patients achieved partial responses, one with hepatocellular carcinoma and two with cutaneous melanoma. A male proportion of around 83% and a mean age of approximately 60 years, ranging from 23 to 79, were recorded for the dose-escalation cohort. Peripheral TCRbeta sequencing aimed to test whether ivuxolimab altered TCR sequence diversity and caused clonal T-cell expansion. The monotherapy dose-escalation portion (N = 52 patients) of the phase I ivuxolimab trial is reported in the paper. Prior anti-PD-1, anti-PD-L1 or anti-CTLA-4 therapy was permitted, and checkpoint inhibitors had been received by roughly 42% of dose-escalation patients. Of the approximately 50 dose-escalation patients, hepatocellular carcinoma was present in around 19, melanoma in roughly 15, renal cell carcinoma in 9 and head and neck cancer in 9. Overall study results and their limits: Low levels of normalized T-cell clonal expansion were also seen in some patients who did not respond. At doses from 0.1 to 3.0 mg/kg, clonal expansion was seen in both CD4+ and CD8+ blood T cells between baseline and week 6. After ivuxolimab, more expanded clones were found on average in CD8+ T cells than in CD4+ T cells. Which antigens the clonally expanded peripheral T cells were specific for was not determined. In partial responders in the 0.1-3.0 mg/kg groups, normalized peripheral clonal expansion was found to be among the lowest, especially among CD8+ T cells.

To sequence the TCRbeta CDR3 region, genomic DNA was isolated from the sorted cells. The immunoSEQ Assay was used for sequencing of TCRbeta CDR3 regions. TCRdb retrieved this table from immuneACCESS and kept in-frame rearrangements only. Not all clones are present; in checked studies, unresolved V genes account for under half, and no reason is known for the remainder. Present in this sample are approximately 90,000 clones, 91% of which were seen just once. About 2.4% of the sample rests with the top ten. V was cut back by 5 bases and J by 1 base, leaving a gap of 5 bases between them. Taken from the germline V gene (reference sequence), the CDR1 and CDR2 loops are SEHNR and FQNEAQ. Counted from cysteine to phenylalanine, this CDR3 has 13 amino acids. The kept DNA is CDR3 alone, 39 bases in frame from the first base. Patients with autoimmune disease history or receiving systemic immunosuppression were excluded from the trial. Peripheral blood for TCR sequencing was drawn from every dose cohort at baseline, at cycle 4 day 1 and at cycle 7 day 1. The samples were taken from a phase I, first-in-human, multicenter, open-label dose-escalation trial of ivuxolimab. Adults with locally advanced or metastatic melanoma, renal cell, hepatocellular, or head and neck squamous cell carcinoma were enrolled in the trial. Before TCR sequencing, CD4+ T cells and CD8+ T cells were sorted from peripheral blood as separate populations.

Only one count was recorded for this clone. It has no known antigen specificity. No base quality values were provided; no much bigger clone lies one nucleotide off. The chain couples TRBV7-9 to TRBJ2-2; there is no confident call for the D gene. This receptor was identified in an adult with an advanced solid tumor such as melanoma, head and neck, liver or kidney cancer. Sequences were derived from CD4+ or CD8+ T cells sorted from blood, sampled in a trial of the OX40 agonist ivuxolimab. The base sequence is TGTGCCAGCAGCCGCGGGAACACCGGGGAGCTGTTTTTT. Translated, it gives CASSRGNTGELFF.